This TCR beta chain was observed in a study of blood T cells in healthy people across ages. This clonotype was counted a few times. The antigen is undetermined. Study results and limitations: One million T cells yielded diversity estimates that were considered underestimates. Older individuals had lower TCR beta diversity per million T cells (the decline was roughly linear).

Primers used in a second PCR of roughly 7 to 12 cycles were a sample-barcoded 5' primer and a J-beta primer mix. TCRdb recomputed calls from the 5' RACE reads with MiXCR, one row per CDR3 protein. The table shows around 2 million distinct CDR3 sequences, with about two fifths occurring only once. Sequenced input: blood. The TCR sequence derives from a human donor in good health.

The CDR3 coding sequence is TGTGCCATCAGTGAGGACAGGGGGGCGCAGTTCTTC. Its translation: CAISEDRGAQFF. The chain carries TRBV10-3 and TRBJ2-1; 9 bases agree with TRBD1. The CDR3 spans 12 residues. From germline, CDR1 is ENHRY and CDR2 SYGVKD. With 2 bases clipped from V and 12 bases from J, the junction kept 2 bases outside the gene matches.